The entry that follows covers one T cell receptor beta chain sequence. Clones were sequenced by immunoSEQ multiplex PCR, and TCRdb holds only the in-frame ones, with some missing. The top ten clones hold 12% of a sample with more than 95,000 clones, more than 80% of them seen once. The data stem from a study of blood T cell repertoires in COVID-19. With 8 bases removed from V and 2 bases from J, the gap between germline ends came to 9 bases. This CDR3 spans 12 amino acids. Germline CDR1 is SNHLY and CDR2 is FYNNEI. The V call is TRBV2, the J call TRBJ1-2; D perhaps matches TRBD1 (6 bases). The sample taken for sequencing was peripheral blood. This TCR was recovered from a human donor in a cohort sampled during active COVID-19. CDR3 DNA: TGTGCCAGCGCCCAGGGGAACTATGGCTACACCTTC. Protein: CASAQGNYGYTF.